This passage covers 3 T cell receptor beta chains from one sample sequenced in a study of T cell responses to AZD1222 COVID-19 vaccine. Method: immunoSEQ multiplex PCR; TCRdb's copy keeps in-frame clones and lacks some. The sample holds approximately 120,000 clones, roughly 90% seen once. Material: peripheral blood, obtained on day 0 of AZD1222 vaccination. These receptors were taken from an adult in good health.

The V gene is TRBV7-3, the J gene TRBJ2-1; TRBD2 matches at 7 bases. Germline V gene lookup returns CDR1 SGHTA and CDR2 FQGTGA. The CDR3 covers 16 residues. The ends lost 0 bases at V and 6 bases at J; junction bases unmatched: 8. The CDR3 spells CASSLTYGTTGNEQFF. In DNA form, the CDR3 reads TGTGCCAGCAGCTTAACATACGGGACTACCGGCAATGAGCAGTTCTTC. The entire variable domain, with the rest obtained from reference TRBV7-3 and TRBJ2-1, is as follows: GAGVSQTPSNKVTEKGKYVELRCDPISGHTALYWYRQSLGQGPEFLIYFQGTGAADDSGLPNDRFFAVRPEGSVSTLKIQRTERGDSAVYLCASSLTYGTTGNEQFFGPGTRLTVL.

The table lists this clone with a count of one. The CDR3 DNA is TGTGCCAGCAGCATAACAGACCGGGACAGGGACGGCTACACCTTC. This gives the protein CASSITDRDRDGYTF. The gene calls are TRBV21-1 and TRBJ1-2; TRBD1, the D gene given by the table, was not confirmed from the DNA. TRBV21-1 is deemed a pseudogene. The length of the CDR3 is 15 residues.

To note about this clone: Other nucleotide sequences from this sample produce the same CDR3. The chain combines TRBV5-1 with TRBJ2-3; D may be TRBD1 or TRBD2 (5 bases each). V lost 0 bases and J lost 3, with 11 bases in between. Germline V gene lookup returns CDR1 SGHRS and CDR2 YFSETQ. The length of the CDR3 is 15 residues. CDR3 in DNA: TGCGCCAGCAGCTTGGGGGGGTCAAGTACAGATACGCAGTATTTT. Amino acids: CASSLGGSSTDTQYF.